The present T cell receptor beta chain was sequenced within a study of beta chain features in type 1 diabetes. At the level of the study: The number of sorted cells examined across all samples was some 99 million.

V shed 9 bases, J shed 0 bases, and the junction held 4 bases outside the gene matches. Germline loops: CDR1 ENHRY, CDR2 SYGVKD. The CDR3 is 14 residues long. This clone appeared a few times. Antigen: not known. Study results and limitations: There were fewer insertions and more deletions at the VDJ junctions of type 1 diabetes patients.

Expressed TCRB transcripts were sequenced because the entire RNA isolate underwent reverse transcription. Assay: immunoSEQ multiplex PCR; the TCRdb copy retains only in-frame clones and omits some. The profile shows roughly 230,000 clones, 9.6% of them singletons. The chain links TRBV10-3 to TRBJ2-3; 9 nucleotides match TRBD2. Sequenced material: naive CD4+ T cells from blood. The clonotype comes from a woman aged 18 to 35 in good health. The CDR3 DNA reads TGTGCCATAACGCGGGGGGGTAGCACAGATACGCAGTATTTT. Translated: CAITRGGSTDTQYF.